These 13 T cell receptor beta chains were sequenced from one sample in a study of blood T cells in healthy people across ages (dated by TCRdb to between 2014 and 2017). Library preparation used 5' RACE. The sequencer was an Illumina HiSeq 2500. A second PCR of about 7 to 12 cycles was run with a J-beta primer mix and a sample-barcoded 5' primer. Clones were called with MiXCR by TCRdb after fastp trimmed the public reads at Q25, and only in-frame beta chains were retained. When rows share a CDR3 protein, they turn into one entry using the most common DNA and genes. The sample profile shows hundreds of thousands of distinct CDR3 sequences; about 52% of them were found once. In total, the top ten clones hold around a third of the sample. The sequencing sample was made of blood. Every receptor here comes from a woman aged 55-69 years in good health.

The V call is TRBV19, the J call TRBJ1-2; 12 nucleotides match TRBD1. From germline, CDR1 is LNHDA and CDR2 SQIVND (reference sequence). This CDR3 is 18 amino acids long. The ends lost 6 bases at V and 4 bases at J; junction bases unmatched: 15. DNA for the CDR3: TGTGCCAGTAGCCCTATTGCGCGGGACAGGGGGCGCTTCTATGGCTACACCTTC. Protein product: CASSPIARDRGRFYGYTF.

This clonotype was counted between two and nine times. The gene calls are TRBV21-1 and TRBJ2-2; TRBD1 reflects the table's D call only, with no check against the DNA. TRBV21-1 is assigned pseudogene status. This CDR3 region has 13 residues. The CDR3 loop reads CASIWGETGELFF. Here the CDR3 DNA reads TGTGCCAGCATTTGGGGGGAAACCGGGGAGCTGTTTTTT.

The rearrangement links TRBV28 to TRBJ1-2; tentative D call: TRBD1 (5 bases). CDR1 and CDR2 from the germline V gene are MDHEN and SYDVKM. The CDR3 is 13 residues long. V lost 7 bases and J 4 bases, leaving 13 bases between the germline ends. The CDR3 nucleotides read TGTGCCAGCACCTCAGGGTTTTCCTATGGCTACACCTTC. Translation gives CASTSGFSYGYTF.

The rearrangement joins TRBV7-2 to TRBJ2-4, with 7 positions matching TRBD2. The J call is doubtful: the DNA matches TRBJ2-7 better. Per the germline V gene, CDR1 is SGHTA and CDR2 is FQGNSA. This CDR3 contains 14 residues. Written as DNA, the CDR3 is TGTGCCAGCAGCTTTAGCGGGCTTTCCTACGAGCAGTACTTC. Its translation: CASSFSGLSYEQYF.

The chain links TRBV29-1 to TRBJ2-1; weak D call: TRBD2 (6 bases). CDR3 length: 16 residues. The V gene's germline CDR1 is SQVTM and CDR2 ANQGSEA. V lost 0 bases to trimming and J lost 4 bases, with 16 bases between them. The CDR3 sequence is CSVEDLAGLRYNEQFF. The CDR3 coding sequence is TGCAGCGTTGAAGACCTGGCGGGACTCCGTTACAATGAGCAGTTCTTC.

This clonotype appeared once. This chain links TRBV20-1 with TRBJ1-1; 8 nucleotides line up with TRBD1. There are 14 residues in the CDR3. Germline CDR1 DFQATT, CDR2 SNEGSKA (reference sequence). The V and J ends lost 1 base and 0 bases, in that order; junction bases with no gene match: 1. The CDR3 DNA is TGCAGTGCTAGAGGGGACAGGATGAACACTGAAGCTTTCTTT. This gives the protein CSARGDRMNTEAFF.

This clonotype was detected a few times. This chain connects TRBV12-3 or TRBV12-4 to TRBJ1-2; D is uncertain. V was pared by 6 bases and J by 5 bases, with 16 bases between. The CDR3 sequence is 14 residues long. The CDR3 is CASSRALGRYGYTF. The CDR3 DNA is TGTGCCAGCAGCCGTGCCCTAGGGAGGTATGGCTACACCTTC.

This chain uses TRBV27 with TRBJ2-3; 10 nucleotides align to TRBD1. V gave up 5 bases and J gave up 4 bases; unmatched junction bases: 6. The CDR3 has 15 amino acids. Germline V gene data show CDR1 as MNHEY and CDR2 as SMNVEV (reference sequence). CDR3 protein: CASSPLTGGPDTQYF. Written as DNA, the CDR3 is TGTGCCAGCAGTCCTCTGACAGGGGGCCCAGATACGCAGTATTTT.

A remark on this clonotype: A much larger clone lies one base from this, so it may be a read error. The rearrangement links TRBV9 to TRBJ2-7; D ambiguous. This CDR3 has 13 amino acids. The V gene's germline CDR1 is SGDLS and CDR2 YYNGEE. CDR3: CAISVGLDYEQYF. The CDR3 nucleotides are TGTGCCATCAGCGTAGGGCTGGACTACGAGCAGTACTTC.

The chain links TRBV18 to TRBJ2-5, with 7 bases that match TRBD1. The CDR3 covers 16 residues. CDR1 is KGHSH and CDR2 is LQKENI in the germline V gene. Unmatched junction bases numbered 7, after V lost 2 bases and J lost 1 base. CDR3 in DNA: TGTGCCAGCTCACCAAGGCAGGGGGATGCCCAAGAGACCCAGTACTTC. Translated, it gives CASSPRQGDAQETQYF.

V and J are TRBV7-6 and TRBJ2-1, with 11 nucleotides matching TRBD2. With 5 bases clipped from V and 7 bases from J, the junction kept 10 bases outside the gene matches. This CDR3 has 16 amino acids. The V gene's germline CDR1 is SGHVS and CDR2 FNYEAQ. This chain's CDR3 is CASSHELAGVRNEQFF. The CDR3 DNA reads TGTGCCAGCAGCCACGAACTAGCGGGAGTGAGGAATGAGCAGTTCTTC.

A few counts support this clonotype. The V gene is TRBV5-5, the J gene TRBJ2-7; 8 bases line up with TRBD1. The CDR3 runs to 15 residues. Germline values: CDR1 SGHKS, CDR2 YYEKEE (reference sequence). The J segment lost 2 bases and the V segment lost 0 bases, leaving 4 bases of the junction unmatched. This CDR3 is CASSLETGVTYEQYF. The CDR3 DNA reads TGTGCCAGCAGCTTGGAGACAGGGGTGACCTACGAGCAGTACTTC. The full variable domain, in which reference TRBV5-5 and TRBJ2-7 provide the parts outside the CDR3, is DAGVTQSPTHLIKTRGQQVTLRCSPISGHKSVSWYQQVLGQGPQFIFQYYEKEERGRGNFPDRFSARQFPNYSSELNVNALLLGDSALYLCASSLETGVTYEQYFGPGTRLTVT.

This clonotype has just one count. The chain joins TRBV4-2 to TRBJ2-7; maybe TRBD1 (5 bases). Trimming removed 1 base at V and 4 bases at J, with 14 bases between. CDR1 and CDR2 (germline): LGHNA, YNFKEQ. The CDR3 spans 15 residues. CDR3 coding DNA: TGTGCCAGCAGCCAAGTAGTAGACAGAGAATACGAGCAGTACTTC. It specifies CASSQVVDREYEQYF.